Below are 15 T cell receptor beta chains sequenced from a single sample in a study of blood T cells in healthy people across ages. A sample-barcoded 5' primer and a J-beta primer mix were used in a second PCR of roughly 7 to 11 cycles. TCRdb re-called the 5' RACE reads through MiXCR, storing one row per CDR3 protein. This table has approximately 1.5 million distinct CDR3 sequences, around 36% appearing once. The specimen was blood. These receptors were collected from a woman aged 25-40 years in good health.

This clonotype showed up many times. The rearrangement joins TRBV10-2 to TRBJ1-5; D not certain. Germline V gene lookup returns CDR1 WSHSY and CDR2 SAAADI. Trimming shortened V by 5 bases and J by 0 bases, and 5 bases separated the two germline ends. The CDR3 covers 13 residues. This chain's CDR3 is CASSPNSNQPQHF. For the CDR3, the DNA is TGCGCCAGCAGTCCCAATAGCAATCAGCCCCAGCATTTT.

The V gene is TRBV20-1, the J gene TRBJ2-4; D possibly uses TRBD1 or TRBD2 (5 bases each). Germline V lookup: CDR1 DFQATT, CDR2 SNEGSKA (reference sequence). V dropped 6 bases and J dropped 7 bases, with 25 bases sitting between them. The CDR3 has 16 amino acids. The CDR3 sequence is CSAKQNVLQEGNIQYF. CDR3 bases: TGCAGTGCAAAGCAAAATGTACTTCAAGAGGGGAACATTCAGTACTTC.

This chain uses TRBV27 with TRBJ2-5, with 7 bases matching TRBD1. CDR1 is MNHEY and CDR2 is SMNVEV in the germline V gene (reference sequence). This CDR3 is built from 14 residues. The J segment lost 1 base and the V segment lost 6 bases, leaving 5 bases of the junction unmatched. CDR3 sequence (DNA): TGTGCCAGCAGAGCAAACAGGGGCCAAGAGACCCAGTACTTC. This gives the protein CASRANRGQETQYF.

The V and J genes are TRBV27 and TRBJ2-3; no definite D call. Germline-derived CDR1 and CDR2 are MNHEY and SMNVEV (reference sequence). V lost 0 bases, J lost 4 bases, and 5 bases lay in between. The length of the CDR3 is 13 residues. The CDR3 protein is CASSLSTADTQYF. The CDR3 DNA reads as TGTGCCAGCAGTTTATCGACGGCAGATACGCAGTATTTT.

This rearrangement joins TRBV3-1 to TRBJ2-5; the D call may be TRBD1 or TRBD2 (5 bases each). Germline V gene sequence: CDR1 LGHDT, CDR2 YNNKEL (reference sequence). The CDR3 loop spans 15 amino acids. Trimming pared 5 bases from V and 1 base from J, leaving 14 bases between. CDR3 protein: CASSDKSGTQETQYF. The CDR3 DNA reads TGTGCCAGCAGCGATAAATCAGGGACCCAAGAGACCCAGTACTTC.

This chain connects TRBV28 to TRBJ1-1, with D perhaps TRBD1 (6 bases). V lost 8 bases, J lost 6 bases, and 13 bases lay in between. Germline V gives CDR1 MDHEN, CDR2 SYDVKM. The CDR3 consists of 12 residues. CDR3 bases: TGTGCCAGCCAAGGACAGATTTCTGAAGCTTTCTTT. Translating it yields CASQGQISEAFF.

This clonotype was detected a few times. V is TRBV28 and J is TRBJ2-5; perhaps TRBD2 as D (6 bases). The CDR3 has 14 amino acids. Trimming left V 6 bases short and J 2 bases short, with 13 bases between. Germline V CDR1 and CDR2: MDHEN, SYDVKM. The CDR3 here is CASSYAGLQETQYF. CDR3 DNA sequence: TGTGCCAGCAGCTACGCGGGACTTCAAGAGACCCAGTACTTC.

The chain has TRBV9 and TRBJ2-7, with D perhaps matching TRBD1 or TRBD2 (5 bases each). V dropped 3 bases and J dropped 0 bases, with 13 bases sitting between them. Per germline, CDR1 SGDLS and CDR2 YYNGEE. This CDR3 is 15 amino acids long. CDR3 in DNA: TGTGCCAGCAGCGCATGGGACGGCAGCTCCTACGAGCAGTACTTC. This encodes CASSAWDGSSYEQYF.

In its sample, this clonotype was seen a few times. The gene calls are TRBV15 and TRBJ2-3; perhaps TRBD1 as D (6 bases). The CDR3 consists of 18 residues. V dropped 0 bases and J dropped 0 bases, with 16 bases sitting between them. Germline V gene data show CDR1 as LNHNV and CDR2 as YYDKDF (reference sequence). The CDR3 DNA reads as TGTGCCACCAGCAGAGATATAAAAGGGGGTGGAAGCACAGATACGCAGTATTTT. It specifies CATSRDIKGGGSTDTQYF.

This clonotype showed up many times. The chain recombines TRBV29-1 with TRBJ2-3; TRBD1 agrees at 10 bases. The CDR3 spans 16 residues. CDR1 and CDR2 (germline): SQVTM, ANQGSEA. Trimming removed 1 base from V and 4 bases from J; junction bases left unmatched: 8. The CDR3 nucleotides are TGCAGCGTTGAAGGTGGGACAGGGGACGGTCCAGATACGCAGTATTTT. Encoded protein: CSVEGGTGDGPDTQYF.

The gene calls are TRBV10-3 and TRBJ1-2, with D uncertain. The germline gives CDR1 ENHRY, CDR2 SYGVKD. The CDR3 sequence is 14 residues long. V lost 11 bases, J lost 6 bases, and 22 bases lay in between. CDR3 nucleotide sequence: TGTGCCGCCCGCGGTTCGGCAGAACAAAATGGCTACACCTTC. Protein sequence: CAARGSAEQNGYTF.

This clonotype has more than one count but fewer than ten. The chain uses TRBV5-1 and TRBJ2-7, with 7 nucleotides matching TRBD2. Germline lookup yields CDR1 SGHRS and CDR2 YFSETQ. V dropped 3 bases and J dropped 6; count of bases not matched to a gene: 12. The CDR3 totals 15 residues. The CDR3 nucleotides read TGCGCCAGCAGCTCCAGCCGGGGGGAAAAGGGCGAGCAGTACTTC. This translates into CASSSSRGEKGEQYF. Filled out from reference TRBV5-1 and TRBJ2-7, the complete variable domain reads KAGVTQTPRYLIKTRGQQVTLSCSPISGHRSVSWYQQTPGQGLQFLFEYFSETQRNKGNFPGRFSGRQFSNSRSEMNVSTLELGDSALYLCASSSSRGEKGEQYFGPGTRLTVT.

This clonotype was observed once. V gene TRBV12-3 or TRBV12-4 combines with J gene TRBJ2-3, with a possible D match to TRBD2 (5 bases). The CDR3 spans 12 residues. The V gene lost 3 bases and the J gene lost 8 bases, with 9 bases spanning the gap. CDR3 protein: CASSLGEVTQYF. CDR3 coding DNA: TGTGCCAGCAGTTTGGGAGAGGTTACGCAGTATTTT.

The table lists this clonotype with many counts. The genes are TRBV9 and TRBJ2-7; D may be TRBD2 (5 bases). V shed 0 bases and J shed 5 bases, with 15 bases lying between them. Germline V CDR1 and CDR2: SGDLS, YYNGEE. The CDR3 is 15 residues long. CDR3 DNA sequence: TGTGCCAGCAGCGTAGGCGGGCCTATCGAGGACGAGCAGTACTTC. Encoded protein: CASSVGGPIEDEQYF.

This clonotype has just a few counts. The chain uses TRBV27 and TRBJ2-1; TRBD1 matches at 9 bases. Germline V gene data show CDR1 as MNHEY and CDR2 as SMNVEV (reference sequence). This CDR3 region has 17 residues. The trim removed 3 bases at V and 0 bases at J, leaving 6 bases unmatched. CDR3 protein: CASSFTGGGSSYNEQFF. The CDR3, as DNA: TGTGCCAGCAGTTTTACAGGGGGCGGAAGCTCCTACAATGAGCAGTTCTTC.